This T cell receptor beta chain originates from a study of T cell responses to AZD1222 COVID-19 vaccine. For the study at large: Some second doses came at about 4 weeks and others at about 12 weeks; these were pooled. The study's findings and limits: Recipients of two AZD1222 doses showed rising Spike-specific TCR breadth and depth. Vaccine-associated CD4 TCRs ranged over spike, dominating at 160-218 and 743-854. Donors were largely white British and mainly female; clonal diversity was possibly underestimated.

With regard to this clone: What it recognizes is unknown.

Germline V lookup: CDR1 MDHEN, CDR2 SYDVKM. The CDR3 has 14 amino acids. V lost 6 bases and J lost 8, with 14 bases in between. The method was immunoSEQ multiplex PCR; TCRdb's version includes in-frame clones alone and lacks a portion of them. This table has 95,000 to 150,000 clones, around 85% appearing once. The clonotype was recovered from an adult in good health. The chain is built from TRBV28 and TRBJ1-6, with D possibly being TRBD1 (5 bases). Sequenced here: peripheral blood, sampled on day 0 of AZD1222 vaccination. The CDR3 loop reads CASSPIGEDSPLHF. Here the CDR3 DNA reads TGTGCCAGCAGCCCGATAGGGGAAGATTCACCCCTCCACTTT.